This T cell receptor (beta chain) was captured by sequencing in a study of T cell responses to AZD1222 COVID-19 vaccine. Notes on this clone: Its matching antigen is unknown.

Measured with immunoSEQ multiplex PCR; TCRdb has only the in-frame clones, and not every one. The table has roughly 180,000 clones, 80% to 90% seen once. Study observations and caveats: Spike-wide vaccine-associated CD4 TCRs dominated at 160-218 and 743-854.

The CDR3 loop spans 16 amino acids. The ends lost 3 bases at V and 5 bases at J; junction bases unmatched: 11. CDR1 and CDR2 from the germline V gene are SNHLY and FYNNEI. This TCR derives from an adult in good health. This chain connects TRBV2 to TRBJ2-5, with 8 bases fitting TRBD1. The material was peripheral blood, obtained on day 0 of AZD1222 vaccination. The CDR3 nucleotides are TGTGCCAGCAGTGAGTTTGAGACAGGGGTAACGGAGACCCAGTACTTC. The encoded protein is CASSEFETGVTETQYF.